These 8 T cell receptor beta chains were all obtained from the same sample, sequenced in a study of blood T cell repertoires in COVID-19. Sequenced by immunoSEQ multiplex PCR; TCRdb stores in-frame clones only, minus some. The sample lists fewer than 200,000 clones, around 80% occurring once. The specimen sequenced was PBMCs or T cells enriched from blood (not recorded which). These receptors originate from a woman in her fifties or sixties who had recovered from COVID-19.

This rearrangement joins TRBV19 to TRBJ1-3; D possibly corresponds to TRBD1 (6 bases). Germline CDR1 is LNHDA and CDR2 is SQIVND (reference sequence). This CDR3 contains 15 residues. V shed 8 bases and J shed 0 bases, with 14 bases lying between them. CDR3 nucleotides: TGTGCCAGTCGGAACAGGGTAACCTCTGGAAACACCATATATTTT. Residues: CASRNRVTSGNTIYF.

The CDR3 DNA is TGTGCCAGCAGCCTCTCTTCAAGCCTAAATGAGCAGTTCTTC. Amino acids: CASSLSSSLNEQFF. The chain uses TRBV7-9 and TRBJ2-1; no reliable D call. Germline assignment: CDR1 SEHNR and CDR2 FQNEAQ (reference sequence). Trimming pared 5 bases from V and 7 bases from J, leaving 15 bases between. This CDR3 has 14 amino acids.

The CDR3 DNA follows: TGTGCCAGCAGCTTACGCCTACCTGGTGGCTACGAGCAGTACTTC. Encoded protein: CASSLRLPGGYEQYF. The genes are TRBV7-2 and TRBJ2-7; D call uncertain. Germline-derived CDR1 and CDR2 are SGHTA and FQGNSA. The CDR3 extends over 15 amino acids. V was trimmed by 2 bases and J by 3 bases, leaving 14 bases between them.

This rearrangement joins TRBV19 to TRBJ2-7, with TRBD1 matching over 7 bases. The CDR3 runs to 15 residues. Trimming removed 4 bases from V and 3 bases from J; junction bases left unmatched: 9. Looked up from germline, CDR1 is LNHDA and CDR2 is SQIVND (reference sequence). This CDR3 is CASSRSGQNNYEQYF. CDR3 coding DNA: TGTGCCAGTAGTAGATCGGGACAGAATAACTACGAGCAGTACTTC.

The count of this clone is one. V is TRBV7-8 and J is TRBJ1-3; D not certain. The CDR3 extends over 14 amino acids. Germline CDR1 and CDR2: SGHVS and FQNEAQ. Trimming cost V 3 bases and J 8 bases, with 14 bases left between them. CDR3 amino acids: CASSFRGSLDTIYF. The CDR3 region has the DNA TGTGCCAGCAGCTTTCGAGGGAGTTTAGACACCATATATTTT.

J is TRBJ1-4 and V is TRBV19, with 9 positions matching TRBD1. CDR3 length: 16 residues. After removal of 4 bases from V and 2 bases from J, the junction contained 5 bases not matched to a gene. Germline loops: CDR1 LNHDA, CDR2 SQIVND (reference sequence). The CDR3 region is CASSKQGAATNEKLFF. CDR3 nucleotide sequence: TGTGCCAGTAGTAAACAGGGGGCGGCTACTAATGAAAAACTGTTTTTT.

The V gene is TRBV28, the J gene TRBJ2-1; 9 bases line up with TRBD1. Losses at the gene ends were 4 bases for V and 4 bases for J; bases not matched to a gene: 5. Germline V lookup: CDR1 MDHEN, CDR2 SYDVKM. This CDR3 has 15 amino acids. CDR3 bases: TGTGCCAGCAGTTCCCCCGGGACAGGGTACAATGAGCAGTTCTTC. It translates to CASSSPGTGYNEQFF.

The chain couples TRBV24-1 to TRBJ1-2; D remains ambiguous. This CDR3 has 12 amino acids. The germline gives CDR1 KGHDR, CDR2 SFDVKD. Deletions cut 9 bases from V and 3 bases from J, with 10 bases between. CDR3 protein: CATSGRDYGYTF. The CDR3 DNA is TGTGCCACCTCGGGGAGGGACTATGGCTACACCTTC.